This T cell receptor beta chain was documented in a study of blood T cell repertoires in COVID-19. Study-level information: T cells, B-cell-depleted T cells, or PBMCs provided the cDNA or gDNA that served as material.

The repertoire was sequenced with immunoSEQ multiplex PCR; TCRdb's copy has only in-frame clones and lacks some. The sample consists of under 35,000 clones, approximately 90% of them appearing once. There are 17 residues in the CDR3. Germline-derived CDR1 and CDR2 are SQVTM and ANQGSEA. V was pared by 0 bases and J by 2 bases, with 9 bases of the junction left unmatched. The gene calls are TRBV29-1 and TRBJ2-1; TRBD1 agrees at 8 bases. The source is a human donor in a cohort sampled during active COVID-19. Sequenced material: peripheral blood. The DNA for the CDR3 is TGCAGCGTTGAAGATCTTCTTGGACAGGGCCCCTACAATGAGCAGTTCTTC. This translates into CSVEDLLGQGPYNEQFF.